This T cell receptor beta chain was identified in a study of T cells in Graves' hyperthyroidism and ophthalmopathy. RNA transcripts were the template for amplifying TCR beta CDR3 regions. The HTBI primer set drove a first-round RT-PCR of the TCR CDR3. TCRdb analysed the multiplex PCR reads with MiXCR anew, one entry per CDR3 protein. Counted here are around 350,000 distinct CDR3 sequences, 15% occurring once; the ten biggest clones make up approximately 19%. Trimming pared 2 bases from V and 7 bases from J, leaving 9 bases between. The length of the CDR3 is 13 residues. The germline V gene has CDR1 WNHNN and CDR2 SYGVQD (reference sequence).

The specimen was blood. The TCR comes from an older woman with Graves' ophthalmopathy. J is TRBJ2-4 and V is TRBV10-1; a weak D match, TRBD2 (6 bases). The CDR3 DNA sequence: TGCGCCAGCAGTGAGCCCAGCGGGAACATTCAGTACTTC. Protein sequence: CASSEPSGNIQYF.